The 32 T cell receptor beta chains below come from one sample, sequenced in a study of cytomegalovirus exposure and HLA in healthy donors. Profiled with immunoSEQ multiplex PCR; TCRdb holds only in-frame clones, not every one. The table includes 75,000 to 100,000 clones, roughly 96% detected once. The sequencing sample was made of PBMCs. These TCRs come from a man between 18 and 29 years old in good health and CMV-seronegative.

This clone was picked up one time. The V gene is TRBV4-1, the J gene TRBJ2-3, with D possibly matching TRBD1 (6 bases). The ends were cut back, 4 bases at V and 0 bases at J, with 11 bases in the middle. Germline CDR1 is MGHRA and CDR2 is YSYEKL. This CDR3 has 15 residues. CDR3 DNA: TGCGCCAGCAGCCCAAGACAGGCCAGCACAGATACGCAGTATTTT. It yields the protein CASSPRQASTDTQYF.

V and J are TRBV6-1 and TRBJ2-7; 7 bases are a match to TRBD1. Per germline, CDR1 MNHNS and CDR2 SASEGT. The CDR3 sequence is 14 residues long. V gave up 2 bases and J gave up 3 bases; unmatched junction bases: 4. This CDR3 is CASSEYGQVYEQYF. The CDR3 nucleotides are TGTGCCAGCAGTGAATACGGACAGGTCTACGAGCAGTACTTC.

This chain connects TRBV15 to TRBJ1-1; 9 nucleotides line up with TRBD1. The V gene end was trimmed by 1 base and the J gene end by 5 bases; junction bases not matched to a gene: 8. CDR1 is LNHNV, CDR2 YYDKDF, per germline (reference sequence). CDR3 length equals 16 residues. The CDR3 sequence: CATSRGGGTGRTEAFF. CDR3 DNA: TGTGCCACCAGCAGAGGGGGGGGGACAGGGAGGACTGAAGCTTTCTTT.

The chain uses TRBV27 and TRBJ1-5; D is undetermined. CDR1 is MNHEY and CDR2 is SMNVEV in the germline V gene (reference sequence). Trimming took 1 base from V and 5 from J, leaving 12 bases between them. This CDR3 region has 15 residues. CDR3 bases: TGTGCCAGCAGTTTATTTCCGTCCAGTGATCAGCCCCAGCATTTT. Amino acids: CASSLFPSSDQPQHF.

The V and J genes are TRBV29-1 and TRBJ2-1; D remains unclear. CDR3 length: 10 amino acids. The V end was cut by 7 bases, the J end by 7 bases, with 8 bases between. Germline loops: CDR1 SQVTM, CDR2 ANQGSEA. As DNA, the CDR3 is TGCAGCGCCGCTAAGAATGAGCAGTTCTTC. Translated: CSAAKNEQFF.

The chain joins TRBV5-4 to TRBJ2-5; 12 bases fit TRBD2. Germline V CDR1 and CDR2: SGHNT, YYREEE (reference sequence). Germline trimming cut 4 bases from V and 3 bases from J; bases unmatched to any gene: 7. This CDR3 contains 16 residues. The CDR3 DNA is TGTGCCAGCAGCGCAGATCCTAGCGGGAGGGAAGAGACCCAGTACTTC. It translates to CASSADPSGREETQYF.

This chain joins TRBV6-6 and TRBJ1-1; no clear D. V lost 6 bases to trimming and J lost 6 bases, with 20 bases between them. The CDR3 totals 15 residues. Germline assignment: CDR1 MNHNY and CDR2 SVGAGI (reference sequence). This CDR3 reads CASSRLDNLGAEAFF. The CDR3 DNA is TGTGCCAGCAGCCGCTTAGACAACCTCGGGGCTGAAGCTTTCTTT.

The chain has TRBV6-5 and TRBJ1-1; D is perhaps TRBD1 (6 bases). Per germline, CDR1 MNHEY and CDR2 SVGAGI. V was clipped by 0 bases and J by 3 bases, with 11 bases between them. The CDR3 length is 15 residues. CDR3 DNA sequence: TGTGCCAGCAGTTACTCGACAGGACTTGACACTGAAGCTTTCTTT. Translation gives CASSYSTGLDTEAFF.

The J gene is TRBJ2-2, the V gene TRBV28; a possible D gene is TRBD2 (6 bases). The V gene's germline CDR1 is MDHEN and CDR2 SYDVKM. The V end lost 6 bases, the J end lost 5 bases, and 19 bases lay between the germline ends. CDR3 length: 16 residues. CDR3 DNA sequence: TGTGCCAGCAGGGGGGGTTTGGGGAGTCGGACCGGGGAGCTGTTTTTT. Protein sequence: CASRGGLGSRTGELFF.

The V call is TRBV9, the J call TRBJ2-1, with 10 bases lining up with TRBD2. V lost 3 bases and J lost 10; bases outside the gene matches: 4. Germline V CDR1 and CDR2: SGDLS, YYNGEE. CDR3 length: 13 amino acids. The CDR3, as DNA: TGTGCCAGCAGCGATAGGACTAGCGGAGAGCAGTTCTTC. Its protein is CASSDRTSGEQFF. The entire variable domain, with the rest obtained from reference TRBV9 and TRBJ2-1, is as follows: DSGVTQTPKHLITATGQRVTLRCSPRSGDLSVYWYQQSLDQGLQFLIQYYNGEERAKGNILERFSAQQFPDLHSELNLSSLELGDSALYFCASSDRTSGEQFFGPGTRLTVL.

V is TRBV10-3 and J is TRBJ1-1, with 8 bases identical to TRBD1. This CDR3 comprises 12 residues. Trimming removed 11 bases from V and 4 bases from J; junction bases left unmatched: 6. The germline V gene has CDR1 ENHRY and CDR2 SYGVKD. The CDR3 sequence is CAGGQGRTEAFF. The CDR3 nucleotides are TGTGCCGGCGGACAGGGCCGCACTGAAGCTTTCTTT.

This clone is a singleton in its sample. The chain is built from TRBV6-6 and TRBJ2-1; 7 bases fit TRBD2. CDR3 size: 15 residues. Germline-derived CDR1 and CDR2 are MNHNY and SVGAGI (reference sequence). V shed 6 bases and J 2 bases; nucleotides not matched to a gene: 7. The DNA for the CDR3 is TGTGCCAGCAGCCAGGAGCGGGATACCTACAATGAGCAGTTCTTC. This translates into CASSQERDTYNEQFF.

J is TRBJ2-1 and V is TRBV2, with 9 bases lining up with TRBD2. Germline values: CDR1 SNHLY, CDR2 FYNNEI. The V and J ends lost 7 bases and 6 bases, in that order; junction bases with no gene match: 10. The CDR3 has 15 residues. The CDR3 is CASILRREGGNEQFF. The CDR3 region has the DNA TGTGCCAGCATTCTGAGGCGGGAGGGAGGCAATGAGCAGTTCTTC.

The chain recombines TRBV19 with TRBJ1-2, with D possibly TRBD1 on 6 matching bases. Germline CDR1 LNHDA, CDR2 SQIVND (reference sequence). V lost 6 bases and J 0 bases, leaving 14 bases between the germline ends. The CDR3 length is 15 residues. The CDR3 DNA reads TGTGCCAGTAGAGGGGTGGGACAAGCTAACTATGGCTACACCTTC. This encodes CASRGVGQANYGYTF.

This clone was seen only once. The chain recombines TRBV27 with TRBJ2-7, with D perhaps matching TRBD1 (7 bases). V was clipped by 10 bases and J by 4 bases, with 20 bases between them. This CDR3 is built from 14 residues. CDR1 is MNHEY, CDR2 SMNVEV, per germline (reference sequence). DNA for the CDR3: TGTGCCACCCAGAGGGGGCAGGGAGGATACGAGCAGTACTTC. This sequence encodes CATQRGQGGYEQYF.

The chain joins TRBV28 to TRBJ2-7; 10 bases fit TRBD1. After removal of 4 bases from V and 3 bases from J, the junction contained 3 bases not matched to a gene. CDR3 length: 14 amino acids. CDR1 and CDR2 from the germline V gene are MDHEN and SYDVKM. This CDR3 reads CASSSDRGDYEQYF. CDR3 nucleotide sequence: TGTGCCAGCAGTTCGGACAGGGGGGACTACGAGCAGTACTTC. The full variable domain, in which reference TRBV28 and TRBJ2-7 provide the parts outside the CDR3, is DVKVTQSSRYLVKRTGEKVFLECVQDMDHENMFWYRQDPGLGLRLIYFSYDVKMKEKGDIPEGYSVSREKKERFSLILESASTNQTSMYLCASSSDRGDYEQYFGPGTRLTVT.

This clone came up once. The chain has TRBV13 and TRBJ2-7; TRBD2 matches at 16 bases. Per the germline V gene, CDR1 is PRHDT and CDR2 is FYEKMQ (reference sequence). This CDR3 has 18 residues. Germline trimming cut 3 bases from V and 1 base from J; bases unmatched to any gene: 6. DNA for the CDR3: TGTGCCAGCAGCTTTCGGGGACTAGCGGGAGGGCGATCCTACGAGCAGTACTTC. This encodes CASSFRGLAGGRSYEQYF. The full variable domain, its missing parts supplied by reference TRBV13 and TRBJ2-7, is AAGVIQSPRHLIKEKRETATLKCYPIPRHDTVYWYQQGPGQDPQFLISFYEKMQSDKGSIPDRFSAQQFSDYHSELNMSSLELGDSALYFCASSFRGLAGGRSYEQYFGPGTRLTVT.

The chain combines TRBV6-1 with TRBJ2-7, with 7 bases aligning to TRBD1. The CDR3 has 13 amino acids. Looked up from germline, CDR1 is MNHNS and CDR2 is SASEGT. V was clipped by 9 bases and J by 2 bases; unmatched bases: 7. CDR3 in amino acids: CASTWDSPYEQYV. In nucleotides, the CDR3 is TGTGCCAGTACCTGGGACAGTCCCTACGAGCAGTACGTC.

This chain joins TRBV19 and TRBJ1-5; D might be TRBD1 (6 bases). Germline CDR1 and CDR2: LNHDA and SQIVND (reference sequence). CDR3 length equals 15 residues. Trimming took off 3 bases at V and 1 base at J, with 10 bases between the two ends. The CDR3 is CASSIRGWSNQPQHF. The CDR3 DNA reads as TGTGCCAGTAGTATCAGGGGCTGGAGCAATCAGCCCCAGCATTTT.

About this clone: The missing conserved phenylalanine or tryptophan at the end of this CDR3 makes a read error likely. V and J are TRBV10-1 and TRBJ1-1; the D gene is possibly TRBD1 (5 bases). Germline CDR1 and CDR2: WNHNN and SYGVQD (reference sequence). The CDR3 consists of 14 residues. V lost 2 bases, J lost 2 bases, and 9 bases lay in between. DNA of the CDR3: TGCGCCAGCAGTGAGAACCGGGACAACACTGAAGCTTTCCTT. Translation: CASSENRDNTEAFL.

V is TRBV9 and J is TRBJ2-7; D may be TRBD2 (7 bases). The CDR3 spans 18 residues. V shed 0 bases and J shed 3 bases, with 22 bases lying between them. Germline V CDR1 and CDR2: SGDLS, YYNGEE. CDR3 loop: CASSVDPGGRSRDYEQYF. CDR3 bases: TGTGCCAGCAGCGTAGATCCGGGGGGCCGATCACGAGACTACGAGCAGTACTTC.

The chain is built from TRBV30 and TRBJ2-1, with 10 bases lining up with TRBD1. This CDR3 is built from 15 residues. Trimming at V came to 3 bases and at J to 4 bases, leaving 6 bases not matched to a gene. Germline V gene data show CDR1 as GTSNPN and CDR2 as SVGIG (reference sequence). The CDR3 sequence is CAWRETGGLYNEQFF. The CDR3 nucleotides read TGTGCCTGGAGGGAGACAGGGGGCCTATACAATGAGCAGTTCTTC.

The chain links TRBV6-5 to TRBJ2-5, with D hard to call. The CDR3 extends over 13 amino acids. Germline assignment: CDR1 MNHEY and CDR2 SVGAGI. Trimming pared 6 bases from V and 3 bases from J, leaving 11 bases between. The DNA for the CDR3 is TGTGCCAGCAGACAAACTAAAAAAGAGACCCAGTACTTC. Protein product: CASRQTKKETQYF.

The CDR3 region has the DNA TGTGCCAGCAGCGTAGCGGGCGGGAGGGCCAACGAGCAGTACTTC. This sequence encodes CASSVAGGRANEQYF. The chain uses TRBV9 and TRBJ2-7; the match to TRBD2 covers 9 bases. J gave up 5 bases and V 0 bases, and 6 bases lay outside the gene matches. The CDR3 spans 15 residues. Germline CDR1 and CDR2: SGDLS and YYNGEE.

The rearrangement links TRBV7-9 to TRBJ2-7; D gene ambiguous. Germline CDR1 SEHNR, CDR2 FQNEAQ (reference sequence). V lost 3 bases, J lost 4 bases, and 10 bases lay in between. The CDR3 loop spans 13 amino acids. The DNA of the CDR3 is TGTGCCAGCAGCTTTCGAACTTTTTACGAGCAGTACTTC. It encodes CASSFRTFYEQYF.

The rearrangement links TRBV10-2 to TRBJ1-2, with D unresolved. CDR1 and CDR2 from the germline V gene are WSHSY and SAAADI. Trimming cost V 7 bases and J 4 bases, with 28 bases left between them. There are 18 residues in the CDR3. In nucleotides, the CDR3 is TGCGCCAGCAATCTTAACAGCGAGGGCGTAGTCTTGGGCTATGGCTACACCTTC. Translating it yields CASNLNSEGVVLGYGYTF.

The chain has TRBV2 and TRBJ1-1; TRBD1 might be the D (6 bases). Trimming removed 5 bases at V and 4 bases at J, with 11 bases between. CDR1 is SNHLY and CDR2 is FYNNEI in the germline V gene. CDR3 size: 13 residues. DNA of the CDR3: TGTGCCAGCAGTTGGGGGCTCGGCACTGAAGCTTTCTTT. This translates into CASSWGLGTEAFF.

The V call is TRBV27, the J call TRBJ2-7, with a weak D call TRBD1 (6 bases). Germline CDR1 is MNHEY and CDR2 is SMNVEV (reference sequence). The V end was cut by 3 bases, the J end by 3 bases, with 15 bases between. The CDR3 runs 15 residues. CDR3 region: CASSLGPGQSYEQYF. The CDR3 DNA reads as TGTGCCAGCAGTTTGGGCCCTGGACAGAGCTACGAGCAGTACTTC.

The chain carries TRBV28 and TRBJ1-2, with no clear D. The ends were cut back, 2 bases at V and 3 bases at J, with 7 bases in the middle. In germline, CDR1 is MDHEN, CDR2 SYDVKM. This CDR3 comprises 13 residues. The CDR3 DNA follows: TGTGCCAGCAGTTTAAAAGCGGACTATGGCTACACCTTC. Translation gives CASSLKADYGYTF.

The rearrangement joins TRBV15 to TRBJ1-2; 10 nucleotides match TRBD1. The length of the CDR3 is 17 residues. V lost 3 bases, J lost 2 bases, and 9 bases stayed unmatched. Germline CDR1 and CDR2: LNHNV and YYDKDF (reference sequence). CDR3 sequence reads: CATSRSLPGQGNYGYTF. CDR3 bases: TGTGCCACCAGCAGGAGCCTTCCGGGACAGGGGAACTATGGCTACACCTTC.

The chain joins TRBV27 to TRBJ2-2; maybe TRBD2 (5 bases). Germline values: CDR1 MNHEY, CDR2 SMNVEV (reference sequence). The length of the CDR3 is 16 residues. V was cut by 0 bases and J by 5 bases, with 13 bases left in between. CDR3 amino acids: CASSLSSVSRTGELFF. The DNA for the CDR3 is TGTGCCAGCAGTTTATCTAGCGTCTCGCGGACCGGGGAGCTGTTTTTT.

This rearrangement joins TRBV28 to TRBJ2-7; D might be TRBD2 (6 bases). V was cut by 7 bases and J by 3 bases, with 19 bases left in between. CDR1 is MDHEN and CDR2 is SYDVKM in the germline V gene. The length of the CDR3 is 15 residues. The CDR3 sequence: CASTPRTDYYYEQYV. The CDR3, as DNA: TGTGCCAGCACCCCCCGGACGGACTATTACTACGAGCAGTACGTC.